This T cell receptor (beta chain) was recorded in a study of blood T cell repertoires in COVID-19. Germline-derived CDR1 and CDR2 are KGHSH and LQKENI. V gave up 2 bases and J gave up 3 bases, with 7 bases separating them. The CDR3 covers 13 residues. The protocol was immunoSEQ multiplex PCR, while the TCRdb copy is restricted to in-frame clones and leaves out a portion. The data hold about 140,000 clones, with around 89% observed a single time. The chain recombines TRBV18 with TRBJ1-2; perhaps TRBD1 as D (5 bases). The material sequenced was peripheral blood. The source of this sequence is a man between 60 and 70 years old with active or convalescent COVID-19. CDR3 sequence: CASSPDSHYGYTF. CDR3 nucleotides: TGTGCCAGCTCACCAGACAGTCACTATGGCTACACCTTC.